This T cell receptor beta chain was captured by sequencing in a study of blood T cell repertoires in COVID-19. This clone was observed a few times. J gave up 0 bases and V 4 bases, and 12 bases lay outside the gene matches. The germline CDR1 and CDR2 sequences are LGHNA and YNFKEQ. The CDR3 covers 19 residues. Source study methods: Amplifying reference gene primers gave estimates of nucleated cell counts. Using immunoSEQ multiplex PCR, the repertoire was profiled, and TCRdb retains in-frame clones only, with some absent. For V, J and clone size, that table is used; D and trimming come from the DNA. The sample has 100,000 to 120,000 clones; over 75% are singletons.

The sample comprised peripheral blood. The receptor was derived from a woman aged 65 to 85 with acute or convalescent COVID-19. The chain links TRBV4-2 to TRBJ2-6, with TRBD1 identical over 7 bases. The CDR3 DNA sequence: TGTGCCAGCAGCCTCGGGACAGTTCTCCTCCTCTCTGGGGCCAACGTCCTGACTTTC. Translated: CASSLGTVLLLSGANVLTF.